Listed below are T cell receptor beta chains from one sample, sequenced in a study of CD8+ T cells in alopecia areata. Clones were sequenced by immunoSEQ multiplex PCR, and TCRdb holds only the in-frame ones, with some missing. This table holds a few hundred thousand clones, roughly 63% found once. The source material was CD4+ T cells sorted from blood, sampled around week 54, from a patient treated with tofacitinib. The receptors derive from a human donor with alopecia areata. Both conserved end residues are part of each CDR3. D genes are given only for firm matches. Clone size is not always given. Where it is, it says once, few, many or a class for expanded clones.

TRBJ2-1 . TRBV6-5 TRBD1 TGTGCCAGCAGTAATGGGGACAGGGTAGAACATGAGCAGTTCTTC CASSNGDRVEHEQFF
TRBJ1-1 few TRBV19 . TGTGCCAGTACCGTATATCAGCCCGAACCTAACACTGAAGCTTTCTTT CASTVYQPEPNTEAFF
TRBJ2-2 few TRBV5-1 . TGCGCCAGCAGCTTGCCCGGGGAGCTGTTTTTT CASSLPGELFF
TRBJ2-2 many TRBV7-2 . TGTGCCAGCAGCCCGGGACTCCTGAACACCGGGGAGCTGTTTTTT CASSPGLLNTGELFF
TRBJ2-7 . TRBV29-1 TRBD2 TGCAGCGTTCGGGGGAGGGTTACGTACGAGCAGTACTTC CSVRGRVTYEQYF
TRBJ2-5 . TRBV27 . TGTGCCAGCAGTTTATGGCCCCAAGAGACCCAGTACTTC CASSLWPQETQYF
TRBJ2-1 . TRBV6-5 . TGTGCCAGCAGTCAGGGAGAAGACGGCGACAATGAGCAGTTCTTC CASSQGEDGDNEQFF
TRBJ2-7 . TRBV7-2 . TGTGCCAGCAGCTTAGAGGGGCGCCTCGAGCAGTACTTC CASSLEGRLEQYF
TRBJ2-2 . TRBV4-1 . TGCGCCAGCAGCCAAGGTACCCGCCCGGACGGGGAGCTGTTTTTT CASSQGTRPDGELFF
TRBJ2-5 . TRBV15 TRBD1 TGTGCCACCAGCAGATCGGGTCAGGGGGAAGAGACCCAGTACTTC CATSRSGQGEETQYF
TRBJ1-1 few TRBV5-6 . TGTGCCAGCGTCGAGGAGGGCATGAACACTGAAGCTTTCTTT CASVEEGMNTEAFF
TRBJ1-5 . TRBV29-1 . TGCAGCGTTCGGACAGATAATCAGCCCCAGCATTTT CSVRTDNQPQHF
TRBJ1-1 . TRBV4-3 . TGCGCCAGCAGCCTAGAGGGCCGGGGCACTGAAGCTTTCTTT CASSLEGRGTEAFF
TRBJ2-5 . TRBV30 . TGTGCCTGGGGCTTGGAGACCCAGTACTTC CAWGLETQYF